One and the same sample provided the 24 T cell receptor beta chains below, sequenced in a study of T cell changes during pregnancy in multiple sclerosis. Profiled with immunoSEQ multiplex PCR; TCRdb holds only in-frame clones, not every one. Among tens of thousands of clones, around 94% were seen once, and the ten largest hold 5.5%. The starting material was CD8+ T cells from peripheral blood mononuclear cells, obtained before pregnancy. These receptors originate from a female donor with multiple sclerosis, enrolled in a pregnancy study.

The chain combines TRBV9 with TRBJ2-5, with TRBD2 matching 12 bases. V shed 4 bases, J shed 4 bases, and the junction held 5 bases outside the gene matches. The CDR3 is 15 residues long. CDR1 and CDR2 (germline): SGDLS, YYNGEE. DNA of the CDR3: TGTGCCAGCAGCCCTAGCGGGAGGGCCGTAGAGACCCAGTACTTC. Translating it yields CASSPSGRAVETQYF. Combining the CDR3 with reference TRBV9 and TRBJ2-5 gives the whole variable domain DSGVTQTPKHLITATGQRVTLRCSPRSGDLSVYWYQQSLDQGLQFLIQYYNGEERAKGNILERFSAQQFPDLHSELNLSSLELGDSALYFCASSPSGRAVETQYFGPGTRLLVL.

The chain has TRBV4-1 and TRBJ2-7, with 7 nucleotides matching TRBD1. Germline loops: CDR1 MGHRA, CDR2 YSYEKL. This CDR3 spans 15 amino acids. V dropped 3 bases and J dropped 2; count of bases not matched to a gene: 7. In DNA form, the CDR3 reads TGCGCCAGCAGCCAGGGCCGGGACAGCACCTACGAGCAGTACTTC. Protein product: CASSQGRDSTYEQYF.

The V call is TRBV5-8, the J call TRBJ1-2; possibly TRBD1 for D (6 bases). The germline V gene has CDR1 SGHTS and CDR2 YDEGEE. Trimming removed 4 bases from V and 3 bases from J, with 10 bases in between. The CDR3 extends over 13 amino acids. CDR3 protein: CASSGRTDYGYTF. The DNA of the CDR3 is TGTGCCAGCAGCGGAAGGACAGACTATGGCTACACCTTC. Drawing the rest from reference TRBV5-8 and TRBJ1-2, the complete variable domain is EAGVTQSPTHLIKTRGQQATLRCSPISGHTSVYWYQQALGLGLQFLLWYDEGEERNRGNFPPRFSGRQFPNYSSELNVNALELEDSALYLCASSGRTDYGYTFGSGTRLTVV.

This chain connects TRBV9 to TRBJ2-3, with 11 bases matching TRBD2. The length of the CDR3 is 15 residues. J gave up 4 bases and V 4 bases, and 5 bases lay outside the gene matches. Germline V lookup: CDR1 SGDLS, CDR2 YYNGEE. CDR3 loop: CASSFTSGSSDTQYF. In DNA, the CDR3 is TGTGCCAGCAGCTTTACTAGCGGGAGTTCAGATACGCAGTATTTT.

This clone was picked up one time. The chain combines TRBV12-5 with TRBJ2-7; TRBD1 matches 10 bases. The CDR3 is made up of 15 amino acids. Germline V gene sequence: CDR1 LGHNT, CDR2 FRNRAP. Unmatched junction bases numbered 10, after V lost 3 bases and J lost 8 bases. CDR3 DNA: TGTGCTAGTGGTTTCCCGGACAGGGGGACTATCAAGCAGTACTTC. Translation gives CASGFPDRGTIKQYF. Full variable domain (remainder filled in from reference TRBV12-5 and TRBJ2-7): DARVTQTPRHKVTEMGQEVTMRCQPILGHNTVFWYRQTMMQGLELLAYFRNRAPLDDSGMPKDRFSAEMPDATLATLKIQPSEPRDSAVYFCASGFPDRGTIKQYFGPGTRLTVT.

The chain links TRBV6-6 to TRBJ2-5; TRBD2 is a possible D gene (6 bases). Trimming removed 5 bases from V and 2 bases from J, with 12 bases in between. Germline V gene lookup returns CDR1 MNHNY and CDR2 SVGAGI (reference sequence). CDR3 length: 14 residues. The CDR3: CASSVGTPQETQYF. DNA of the CDR3: TGTGCCAGCAGTGTCGGGACTCCACAAGAGACCCAGTACTTC.

This rearrangement joins TRBV7-9 to TRBJ1-1, with D possibly matching TRBD1 (6 bases). From germline, CDR1 is SEHNR and CDR2 FQNEAQ (reference sequence). The CDR3 has 16 amino acids. The V and J ends lost 2 bases and 10 bases respectively, with 23 bases between them. As DNA, the CDR3 is TGTGCCAGCAGCTTAATTCTACAGGGAGCGGTTGTTGTAGCTTTCTTT. Protein product: CASSLILQGAVVVAFF.

The chain joins TRBV7-9 to TRBJ2-1; 8 bases match TRBD1. Germline values: CDR1 SEHNR, CDR2 FQNEAQ (reference sequence). CDR3 length equals 15 residues. The J segment lost 2 bases and the V segment lost 4 bases, leaving 4 bases of the junction unmatched. CDR3 nucleotides: TGTGCCAGCAGCTCAGGACAGGGTACCTACAATGAGCAGTTCTTC. Protein sequence: CASSSGQGTYNEQFF.

The chain recombines TRBV7-9 with TRBJ2-7; the D gene is possibly TRBD1 (5 bases). Trimming took off 4 bases at V and 1 base at J, with 14 bases between the two ends. The CDR3 extends over 15 amino acids. The germline V gene has CDR1 SEHNR and CDR2 FQNEAQ (reference sequence). The CDR3 loop is CASSSDPRQSYEQYF. The CDR3, as DNA: TGTGCCAGCAGCTCCGACCCTAGACAGTCCTACGAGCAGTACTTC.

The rearrangement uses TRBV9 and TRBJ1-5, with D possibly being TRBD1 (5 bases). The length of the CDR3 is 15 residues. V lost 4 bases and J 6 bases, leaving 17 bases between the germline ends. Germline V lookup: CDR1 SGDLS, CDR2 YYNGEE. In DNA, the CDR3 is TGTGCCAGCAGCCTTAGGGGAGGTTGGCGTCAGCCCCAGCATTTT. It translates to CASSLRGGWRQPQHF.

Notes on this clone: Other DNA sequences in the same sample also yield this CDR3. This rearrangement joins TRBV27 to TRBJ1-1; tentative D call: TRBD1 (6 bases). Germline loops: CDR1 MNHEY, CDR2 SMNVEV (reference sequence). CDR3 length: 14 residues. V shed 2 bases and J shed 2 bases, with 9 bases lying between them. CDR3 loop: CASSLRGGNTEAFF. CDR3 DNA: TGTGCCAGCAGTTTAAGAGGGGGTAACACTGAAGCTTTCTTT.

V is TRBV11-2 and J is TRBJ2-2, with D possibly being TRBD2 (5 bases). The germline CDR1 and CDR2 sequences are SGHAT and FQNNGV. The V end lost 1 base, the J end lost 4 bases, and 10 bases lay between the germline ends. The CDR3 contains 15 residues. CDR3 nucleotides: TGTGCCAGCAGCTTAGTTGGGAGTGCCACCGGGGAGCTGTTTTTT. Translated, it gives CASSLVGSATGELFF.

The chain carries TRBV7-9 and TRBJ2-7; 7 bases line up with TRBD1. The ends lost 0 bases at V and 6 bases at J; junction bases unmatched: 5. The CDR3 loop spans 14 amino acids. The germline gives CDR1 SEHNR, CDR2 FQNEAQ (reference sequence). This CDR3 is CASSLANRGSEQYF. The CDR3 DNA reads as TGTGCCAGCAGCTTAGCAAACAGGGGTTCCGAGCAGTACTTC.

This chain links TRBV7-9 with TRBJ2-2, with TRBD2 as a possible D gene (5 bases). V was shortened by 6 bases and J by 4 bases, with 15 bases between the two germline ends. The CDR3 length is 15 residues. Germline V gives CDR1 SEHNR, CDR2 FQNEAQ (reference sequence). The CDR3 region is CASRPAEIGTGELFF. The CDR3 DNA reads TGTGCCAGCAGGCCAGCGGAAATAGGCACCGGGGAGCTGTTTTTT.

The chain uses TRBV5-8 and TRBJ1-3, with no clear D. The CDR3 is made up of 15 amino acids. Per germline, CDR1 SGHTS and CDR2 YDEGEE. V was shortened by 0 bases and J by 0 bases, with 7 bases between the two germline ends. The CDR3 DNA is TGTGCCAGCAGCTTGGACAGTTTCTCTGGAAACACCATATATTTT. As protein: CASSLDSFSGNTIYF.

This clone was seen only once. This sequence joins TRBV23-1 and TRBJ1-3, with 7 bases identical to TRBD1. TRBV23-1 is an ORF; its function is uncertain. The CDR3 covers 18 residues. V shed 4 bases, J shed 0 bases, and the junction held 12 bases outside the gene matches. CDR3 protein: CASSLLTGRSSSGNTIYF. The CDR3 DNA is TGCGCCAGCAGTCTTCTGACAGGGCGGAGTAGCTCTGGAAACACCATATATTTT.

The chain combines TRBV19 with TRBJ1-3; 9 bases are shared with TRBD1. The CDR3 covers 13 residues. V lost 8 bases, J lost 6 bases, and 5 bases stayed unmatched. Per germline, CDR1 LNHDA and CDR2 SQIVND (reference sequence). CDR3: CASGGQGINTIYF. The CDR3 bases are TGTGCCAGTGGTGGACAGGGGATAAACACCATATATTTT.

The V call is TRBV12-5, the J call TRBJ2-1, with a tentative D call TRBD2 (6 bases). This CDR3 is built from 17 residues. Between the trimmed V and J ends, which lost 0 bases and 4 bases, there was a span of 16 bases. Germline V gene lookup returns CDR1 LGHNT and CDR2 FRNRAP. CDR3 amino acids: CASGLVQTSSAYNEQFF. The DNA for the CDR3 is TGTGCTAGTGGTTTGGTCCAAACCTCTAGCGCTTACAATGAGCAGTTCTTC. The full variable domain, its missing parts supplied by reference TRBV12-5 and TRBJ2-1, is DARVTQTPRHKVTEMGQEVTMRCQPILGHNTVFWYRQTMMQGLELLAYFRNRAPLDDSGMPKDRFSAEMPDATLATLKIQPSEPRDSAVYFCASGLVQTSSAYNEQFFGPGTRLTVL.

V is TRBV7-9 and J is TRBJ2-1; perhaps TRBD1 as D (6 bases). Trimming pared 5 bases from V and 7 bases from J, leaving 9 bases between. The CDR3 extends over 12 amino acids. Germline loops: CDR1 SEHNR, CDR2 FQNEAQ (reference sequence). The CDR3 DNA reads TGTGCCAGCAGCCAGGACAGTAATGAGCAGTTCTTC. This gives the protein CASSQDSNEQFF. Full variable domain (missing parts from reference TRBV7-9 and TRBJ2-1): DTGVSQNPRHKITKRGQNVTFRCDPISEHNRLYWYRQTLGQGPEFLTYFQNEAQLEKSRLLSDRFSAERPKGSFSTLEIQRTEQGDSAMYLCASSQDSNEQFFGPGTRLTVL.

DNA of the CDR3: TGTGCCAGCAGCCCTTCCTCCGGGACAGGGGCGAACACCGGGGAGCTGTTTTTT. Protein product: CASSPSSGTGANTGELFF. The V call is TRBV9, the J call TRBJ2-2; 10 bases agree with TRBD1. This CDR3 region has 18 residues. The V gene's germline CDR1 is SGDLS and CDR2 YYNGEE. V trimming: 4 bases; J trimming: 0 bases; junction bases outside the gene matches: 9. Full variable domain (missing parts from reference TRBV9 and TRBJ2-2): DSGVTQTPKHLITATGQRVTLRCSPRSGDLSVYWYQQSLDQGLQFLIQYYNGEERAKGNILERFSAQQFPDLHSELNLSSLELGDSALYFCASSPSSGTGANTGELFFGEGSRLTVL.

About this clone itself: At one boundary the junction diverges from the germline segment, which might be a read error. This chain uses TRBV4-2 with TRBJ2-1, with 7 bases that match TRBD2. Germline CDR1 reads LGHNA; CDR2 reads YNFKEQ. The CDR3 consists of 15 residues. CDR3 sequence reads: CASRQESGAYNEQFF. In DNA form, the CDR3 reads TGTGCCAGCAGGCAAGAGAGCGGGGCCTACAATGAGCAGTTCTTC.

This chain connects TRBV5-6 to TRBJ2-7; the match to TRBD1 covers 7 bases. The germline gives CDR1 SGHDT, CDR2 YYEEEE. Trimming at V came to 4 bases and at J to 2 bases, leaving 6 bases not matched to a gene. The CDR3 consists of 14 residues. CDR3 DNA sequence: TGTGCCAGCAGCCAAATCGGACAGGCCTACGAGCAGTACTTC. Its translation is CASSQIGQAYEQYF.

This chain connects TRBV6-5 to TRBJ2-1; TRBD2 aligns across 8 bases. In germline, CDR1 is MNHEY, CDR2 SVGAGI. The CDR3 extends over 15 amino acids. V lost 5 bases to trimming and J lost 4 bases; unmatched junction nucleotides: 7. The chain's CDR3 is CASSPLAGGYNEQFF. The CDR3 DNA follows: TGTGCCAGCAGTCCTTTGGCGGGAGGATACAATGAGCAGTTCTTC.

The V gene is TRBV30, the J gene TRBJ1-2; D is unresolved. Germline V gene data show CDR1 as GTSNPN and CDR2 as SVGIG (reference sequence). Trimming left V 0 bases short and J 0 bases short, with 11 bases between. The length of the CDR3 is 15 residues. In nucleotides, the CDR3 is TGTGCCTGGAGTGTGGACTTGGGGTCTAACTATGGCTACACCTTC. As protein: CAWSVDLGSNYGYTF. The variable domain in full, with the rest retrieved from reference TRBV30 and TRBJ1-2, is SQTIHQWPATLVQPVGSPLSLECTVEGTSNPNLYWYRQAAGRGLQLLFYSVGIGQISSEVPQNLSASRPQDRQFILSSKKLLLSDSGFYLCAWSVDLGSNYGYTFGSGTRLTVV.